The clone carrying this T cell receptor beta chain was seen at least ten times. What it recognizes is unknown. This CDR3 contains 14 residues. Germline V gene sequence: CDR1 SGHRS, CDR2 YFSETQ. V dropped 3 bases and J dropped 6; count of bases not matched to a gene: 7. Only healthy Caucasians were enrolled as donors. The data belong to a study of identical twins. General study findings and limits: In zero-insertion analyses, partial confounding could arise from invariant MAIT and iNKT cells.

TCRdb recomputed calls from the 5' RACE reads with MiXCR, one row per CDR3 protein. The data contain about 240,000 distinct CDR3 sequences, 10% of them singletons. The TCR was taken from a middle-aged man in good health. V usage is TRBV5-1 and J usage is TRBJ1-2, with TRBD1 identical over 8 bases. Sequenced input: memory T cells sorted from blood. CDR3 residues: CASSSGRTGNGYTF. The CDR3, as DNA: TGCGCCAGCAGCTCGGGACGGACAGGGAATGGCTACACCTTC.